The clone carrying this T cell receptor beta chain was found many times. The antigen remains unidentified. The CDR3 is cut off 3 residues early in the read; its end comes from the germline J gene. The data are from a study of T cell clonality in common variable immunodeficiency. Study-level findings and limits: The cause of increased CVID clonality remains unclear without subpopulation sequencing.

Caucasian heritage predominated among both patients and controls. In germline, CDR1 is LNHDA, CDR2 SQIVND (reference sequence). Trimming took off 5 bases at V and 1 base at J, with 15 bases between the two ends. The CDR3 has 16 residues. TCRdb's table, derived via immunoSEQ multiplex PCR, lists solely in-frame clones and lacks some. The sample is made up of some 40,000 clones, none counted only once. This rearrangement joins TRBV19 to TRBJ1-5; D perhaps matches TRBD1 (6 bases). Sequences were obtained from peripheral blood mononuclear cells. This TCR derives from a person between 18 and 75 years old in good health. This CDR3 reads CASSPSGALSNQPQHF. The sequenced part of the CDR3 DNA is TGTGCCAGTAGTCCTTCAGGGGCTCTGAGCAATCAGCCC.